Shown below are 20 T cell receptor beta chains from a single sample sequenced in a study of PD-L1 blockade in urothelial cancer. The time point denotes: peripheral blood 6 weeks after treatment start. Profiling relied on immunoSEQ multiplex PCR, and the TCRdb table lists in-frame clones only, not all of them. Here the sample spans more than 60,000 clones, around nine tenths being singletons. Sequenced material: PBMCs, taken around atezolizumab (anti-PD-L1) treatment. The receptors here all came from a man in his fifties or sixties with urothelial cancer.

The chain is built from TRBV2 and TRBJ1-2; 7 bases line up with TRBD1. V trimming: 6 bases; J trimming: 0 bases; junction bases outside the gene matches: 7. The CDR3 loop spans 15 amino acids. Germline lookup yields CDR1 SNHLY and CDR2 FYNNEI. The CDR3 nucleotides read TGTGCCAGCAGAGACGGGACAGCTACTAACTATGGCTACACCTTC. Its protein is CASRDGTATNYGYTF.

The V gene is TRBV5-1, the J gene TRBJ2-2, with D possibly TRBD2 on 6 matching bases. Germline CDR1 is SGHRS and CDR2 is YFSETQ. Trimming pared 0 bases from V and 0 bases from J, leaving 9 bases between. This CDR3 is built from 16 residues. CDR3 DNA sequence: TGCGCCAGCAGCTTGGCCCCGGGAGCGAACACCGGGGAGCTGTTTTTT. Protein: CASSLAPGANTGELFF.

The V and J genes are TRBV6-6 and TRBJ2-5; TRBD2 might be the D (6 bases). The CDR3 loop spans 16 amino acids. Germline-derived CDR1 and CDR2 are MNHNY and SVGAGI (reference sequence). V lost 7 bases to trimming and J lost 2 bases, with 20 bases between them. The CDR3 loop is CASTRGRDEDQETQYF. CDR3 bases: TGTGCCAGCACCAGAGGGCGGGACGAAGATCAAGAGACCCAGTACTTC.

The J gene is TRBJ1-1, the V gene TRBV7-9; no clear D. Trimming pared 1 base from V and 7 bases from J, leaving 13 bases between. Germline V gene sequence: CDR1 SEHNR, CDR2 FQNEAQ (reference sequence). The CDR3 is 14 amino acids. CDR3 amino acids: CASSLVLILNEAFF. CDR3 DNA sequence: TGTGCCAGCAGCTTAGTTCTTATTCTTAATGAAGCTTTCTTT.

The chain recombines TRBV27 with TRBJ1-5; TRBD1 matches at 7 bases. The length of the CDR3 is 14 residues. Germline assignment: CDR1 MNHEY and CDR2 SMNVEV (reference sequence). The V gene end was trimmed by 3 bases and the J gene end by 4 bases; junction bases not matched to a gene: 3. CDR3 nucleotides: TGTGCCAGCAGTTTGACAGGGCCAAATCAGCCCCAGCATTTT. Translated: CASSLTGPNQPQHF.

The chain's CDR3 is CASRPPGQGYYGYTF. The CDR3 DNA is TGTGCCAGTAGGCCCCCCGGACAGGGATACTATGGCTACACCTTC. V and J are TRBV19 and TRBJ1-2; 8 nucleotides match TRBD1. Germline CDR1 is LNHDA and CDR2 is SQIVND (reference sequence). CDR3 length equals 15 residues. V trimming: 6 bases; J trimming: 3 bases; junction bases outside the gene matches: 9.

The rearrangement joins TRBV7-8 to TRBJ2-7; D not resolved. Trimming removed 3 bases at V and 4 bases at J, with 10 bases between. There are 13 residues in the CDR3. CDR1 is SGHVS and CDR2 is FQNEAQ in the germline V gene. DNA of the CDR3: TGTGCCAGCAGCTTCAGGCACCAGTACGAGCAGTACTTC. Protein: CASSFRHQYEQYF.

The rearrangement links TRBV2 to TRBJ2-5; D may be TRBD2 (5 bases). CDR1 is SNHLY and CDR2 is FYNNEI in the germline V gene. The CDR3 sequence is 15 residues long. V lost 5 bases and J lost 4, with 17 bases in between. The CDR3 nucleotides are TGTGCCAGCAGTCGCCTTCCGGGATCAGCAGAGACCCAGTACTTC. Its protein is CASSRLPGSAETQYF.

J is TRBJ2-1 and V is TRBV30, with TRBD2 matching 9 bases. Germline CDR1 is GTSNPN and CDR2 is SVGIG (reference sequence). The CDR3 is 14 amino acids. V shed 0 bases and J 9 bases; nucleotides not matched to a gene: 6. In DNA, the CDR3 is TGTGCCTGGAGTGTACGCGGGAGGGCCAGTGAGCAGTTCTTC. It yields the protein CAWSVRGRASEQFF.

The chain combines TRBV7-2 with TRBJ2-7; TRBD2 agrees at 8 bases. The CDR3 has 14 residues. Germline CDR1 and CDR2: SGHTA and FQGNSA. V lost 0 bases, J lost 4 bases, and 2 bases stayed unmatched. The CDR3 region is CASSLASGSYEQYF. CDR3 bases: TGTGCCAGCAGCTTAGCAAGCGGGAGTTACGAGCAGTACTTC.

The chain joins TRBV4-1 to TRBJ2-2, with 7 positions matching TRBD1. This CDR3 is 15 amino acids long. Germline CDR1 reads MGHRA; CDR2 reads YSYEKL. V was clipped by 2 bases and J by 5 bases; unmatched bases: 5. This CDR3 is CASSQPPRGTGELFF. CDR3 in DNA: TGCGCCAGCAGCCAACCCCCCAGGGGGACCGGGGAGCTGTTTTTT.

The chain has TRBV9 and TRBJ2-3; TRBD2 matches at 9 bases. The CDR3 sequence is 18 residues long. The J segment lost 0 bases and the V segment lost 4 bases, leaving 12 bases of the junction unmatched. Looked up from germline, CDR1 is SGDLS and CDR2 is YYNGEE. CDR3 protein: CASSPRFGLAGSTDTQYF. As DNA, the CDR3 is TGTGCCAGCAGCCCGCGATTCGGGCTAGCGGGGAGCACAGATACGCAGTATTTT.

The CDR3 DNA follows: TGTGCCAGCACCGCACGGGGGGCGGGACAGAACACTGAAGCTTTCTTT. This encodes CASTARGAGQNTEAFF. This chain uses TRBV7-9 with TRBJ1-1; tentative D call: TRBD1 (6 bases). CDR3 size: 16 residues. Trimming removed 7 bases from V and 1 base from J, with 19 bases in between. The germline CDR1 and CDR2 sequences are SEHNR and FQNEAQ (reference sequence).

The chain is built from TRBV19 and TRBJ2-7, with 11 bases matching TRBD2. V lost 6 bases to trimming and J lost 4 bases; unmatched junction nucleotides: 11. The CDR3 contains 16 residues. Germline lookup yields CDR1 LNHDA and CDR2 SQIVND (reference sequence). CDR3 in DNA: TGTGCCAGTAGCCCCGCCGGACTAGCGGGCAAGTACGAGCAGTACTTC. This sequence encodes CASSPAGLAGKYEQYF.

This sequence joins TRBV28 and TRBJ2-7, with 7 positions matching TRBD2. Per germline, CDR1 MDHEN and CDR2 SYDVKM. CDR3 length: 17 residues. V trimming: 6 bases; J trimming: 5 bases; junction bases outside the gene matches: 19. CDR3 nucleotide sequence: TGTGCCAGCAGCCCTACTTTTAGGAGCGGGACGGCCAACGAGCAGTACTTC. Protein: CASSPTFRSGTANEQYF.

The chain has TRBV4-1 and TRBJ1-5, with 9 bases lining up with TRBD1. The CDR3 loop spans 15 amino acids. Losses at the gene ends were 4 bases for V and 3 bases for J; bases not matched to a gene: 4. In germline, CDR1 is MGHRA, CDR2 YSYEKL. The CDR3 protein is CASSPGQGLNQPQHF. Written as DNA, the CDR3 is TGCGCCAGCAGCCCGGGACAGGGACTCAATCAGCCCCAGCATTTT.

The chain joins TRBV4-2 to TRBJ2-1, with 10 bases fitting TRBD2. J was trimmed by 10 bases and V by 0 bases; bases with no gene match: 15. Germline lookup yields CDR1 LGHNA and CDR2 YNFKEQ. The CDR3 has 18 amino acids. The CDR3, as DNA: TGTGCCAGCAGCCAAGAGAGAGCCGGGACTAGCGTGGTCCGGGAGCAGTTCTTC. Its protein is CASSQERAGTSVVREQFF.

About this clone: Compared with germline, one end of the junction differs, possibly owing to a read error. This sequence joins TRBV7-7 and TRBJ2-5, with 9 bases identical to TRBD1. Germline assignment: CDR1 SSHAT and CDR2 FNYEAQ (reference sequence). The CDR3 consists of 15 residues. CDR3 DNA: TGTGCTAGCAGCGCGGGACAGGGTGGCCAAGAGACCCAGTACTTC. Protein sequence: CASSAGQGGQETQYF.

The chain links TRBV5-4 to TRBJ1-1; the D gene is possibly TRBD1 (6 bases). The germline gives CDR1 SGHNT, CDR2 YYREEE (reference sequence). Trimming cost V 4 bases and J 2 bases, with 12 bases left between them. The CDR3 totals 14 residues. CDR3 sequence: CASSRGQPNTEAFF. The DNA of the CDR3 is TGTGCCAGCAGCCGGGGACAACCAAACACTGAAGCTTTCTTT.

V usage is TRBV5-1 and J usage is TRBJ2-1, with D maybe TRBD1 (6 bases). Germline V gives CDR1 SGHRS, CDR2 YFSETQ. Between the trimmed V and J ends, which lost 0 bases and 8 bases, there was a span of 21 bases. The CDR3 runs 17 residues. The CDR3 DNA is TGCGCCAGCAGCTTGGTCCCGGACAGTTTAGTTATCGATGAGCAGTTCTTC. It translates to CASSLVPDSLVIDEQFF.